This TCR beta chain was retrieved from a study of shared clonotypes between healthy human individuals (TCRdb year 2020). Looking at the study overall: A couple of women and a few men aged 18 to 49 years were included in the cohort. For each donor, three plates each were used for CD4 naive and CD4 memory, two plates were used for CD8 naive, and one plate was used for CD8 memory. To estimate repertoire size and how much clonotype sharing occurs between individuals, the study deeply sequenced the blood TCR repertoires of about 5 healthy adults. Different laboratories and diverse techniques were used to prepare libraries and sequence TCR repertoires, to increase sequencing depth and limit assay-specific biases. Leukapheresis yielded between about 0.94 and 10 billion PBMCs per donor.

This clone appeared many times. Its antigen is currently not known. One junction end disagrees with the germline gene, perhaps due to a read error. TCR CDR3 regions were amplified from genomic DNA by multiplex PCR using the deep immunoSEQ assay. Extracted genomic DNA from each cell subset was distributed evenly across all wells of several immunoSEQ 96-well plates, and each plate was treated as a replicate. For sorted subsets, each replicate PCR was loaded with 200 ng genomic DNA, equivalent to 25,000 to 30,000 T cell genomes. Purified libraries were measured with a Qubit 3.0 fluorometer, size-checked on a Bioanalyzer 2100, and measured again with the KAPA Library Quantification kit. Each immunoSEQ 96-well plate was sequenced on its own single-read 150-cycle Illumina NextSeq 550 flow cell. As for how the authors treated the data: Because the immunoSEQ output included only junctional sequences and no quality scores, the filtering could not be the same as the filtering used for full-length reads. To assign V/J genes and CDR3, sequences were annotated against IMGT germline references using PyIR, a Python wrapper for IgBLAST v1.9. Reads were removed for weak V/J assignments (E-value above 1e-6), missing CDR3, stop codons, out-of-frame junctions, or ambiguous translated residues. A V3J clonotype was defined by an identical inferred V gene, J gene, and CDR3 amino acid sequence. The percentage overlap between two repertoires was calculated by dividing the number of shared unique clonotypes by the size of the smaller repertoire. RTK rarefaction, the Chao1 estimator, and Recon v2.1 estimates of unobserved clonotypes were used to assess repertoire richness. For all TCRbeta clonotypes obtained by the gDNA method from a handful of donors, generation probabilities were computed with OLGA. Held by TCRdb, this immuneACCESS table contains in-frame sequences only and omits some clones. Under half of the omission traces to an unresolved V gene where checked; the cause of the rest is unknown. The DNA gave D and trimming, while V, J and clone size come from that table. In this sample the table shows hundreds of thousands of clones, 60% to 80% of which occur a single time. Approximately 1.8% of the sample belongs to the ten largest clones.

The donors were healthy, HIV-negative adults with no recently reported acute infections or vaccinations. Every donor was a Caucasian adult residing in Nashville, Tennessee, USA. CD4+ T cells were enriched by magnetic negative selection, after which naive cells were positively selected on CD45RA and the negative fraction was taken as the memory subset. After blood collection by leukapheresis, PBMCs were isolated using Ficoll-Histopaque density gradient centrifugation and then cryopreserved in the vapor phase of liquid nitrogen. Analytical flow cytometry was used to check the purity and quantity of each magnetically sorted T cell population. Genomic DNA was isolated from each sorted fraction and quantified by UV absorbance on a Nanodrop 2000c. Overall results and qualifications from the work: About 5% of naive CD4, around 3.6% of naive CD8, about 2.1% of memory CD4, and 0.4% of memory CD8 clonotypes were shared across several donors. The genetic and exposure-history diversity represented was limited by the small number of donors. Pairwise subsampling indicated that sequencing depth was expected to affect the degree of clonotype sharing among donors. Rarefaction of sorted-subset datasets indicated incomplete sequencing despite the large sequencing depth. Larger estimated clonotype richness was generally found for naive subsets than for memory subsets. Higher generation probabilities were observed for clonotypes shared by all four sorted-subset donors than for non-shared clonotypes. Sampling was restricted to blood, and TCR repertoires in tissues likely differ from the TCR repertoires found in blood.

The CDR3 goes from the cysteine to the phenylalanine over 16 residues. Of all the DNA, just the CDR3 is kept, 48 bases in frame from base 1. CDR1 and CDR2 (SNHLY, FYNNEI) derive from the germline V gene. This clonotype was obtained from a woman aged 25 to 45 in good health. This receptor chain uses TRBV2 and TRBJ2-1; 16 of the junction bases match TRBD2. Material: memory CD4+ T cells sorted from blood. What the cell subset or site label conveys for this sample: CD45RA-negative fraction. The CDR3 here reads CASNTMGTSGRAGEIF. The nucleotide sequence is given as TGTGCCAGCAATACTATGGGGACTAGCGGGAGGGCCGGCGAGATCTTC.